The 17 T cell receptor beta chains listed next were all sequenced from one sample in a study of blood T cell repertoires in COVID-19. The protocol was immunoSEQ multiplex PCR, while the TCRdb copy is restricted to in-frame clones and leaves out a portion. The sample has fewer than 120,000 clones; about four fifths are singletons. The sample consisted of peripheral blood. The receptor set was obtained from a woman aged 60-70 years with acute or convalescent COVID-19.

This clone is a singleton in its sample. This rearrangement joins TRBV6-5 to TRBJ2-1; D perhaps matches TRBD1 (5 bases). Looked up from germline, CDR1 is MNHEY and CDR2 is SVGAGI. Trimming removed 4 bases at V and 12 bases at J, with 16 bases between. This CDR3 region has 13 residues. CDR3 DNA sequence: TGTGCCAGCAGTTCAGGGCGCGGTTATGGGCAGTTCTTC. Amino acids: CASSSGRGYGQFF.

DNA of the CDR3: TGTGCCAGCAGCTTAACTAGCGCGGGGGATACGCAGTATTTT. Protein product: CASSLTSAGDTQYF. The chain carries TRBV7-3 and TRBJ2-3, with a tentative D call TRBD2 (6 bases). Trimming took 0 bases from V and 6 from J, leaving 10 bases between them. CDR3 length equals 14 residues. Germline-derived CDR1 and CDR2 are SGHTA and FQGTGA.

The CDR3 DNA is TGTGCCAGTAGTATGGGGACATCTACTAATCAGCCCCAGCATTTT. This gives the protein CASSMGTSTNQPQHF. The V gene is TRBV19, the J gene TRBJ1-5; D is perhaps TRBD1 (6 bases). The length of the CDR3 is 15 residues. V was trimmed by 3 bases and J by 4 bases, leaving 13 bases between them. CDR1 and CDR2 from the germline V gene are LNHDA and SQIVND (reference sequence).

About this clone itself: The same CDR3 also results from other DNA sequences found in this sample. The gene calls are TRBV30 and TRBJ2-5, with 8 bases lining up with TRBD1. CDR3 length: 13 amino acids. The ends lost 2 bases at V and 2 bases at J; junction bases unmatched: 1. Germline V gene lookup returns CDR1 GTSNPN and CDR2 SVGIG (reference sequence). The DNA for the CDR3 is TGTGCCTGGAGTCGGGACAGGCAAGAGACCCAGTACTTC. It encodes CAWSRDRQETQYF.

The J gene is TRBJ1-1, the V gene TRBV29-1; D gene unclear. CDR1 and CDR2 from the germline V gene are SQVTM and ANQGSEA. Trimming cost V 4 bases and J 9 bases, with 9 bases left between them. This CDR3 comprises 10 residues. The CDR3 coding sequence is TGCAGCGTTGTTCGAGGGAAAGCTTTCTTT. The encoded protein is CSVVRGKAFF.

This clone was seen only a few times. This sequence joins TRBV12-3 or TRBV12-4 and TRBJ2-5, with D unresolved. The CDR3 runs to 13 residues. The V end was cut by 3 bases, the J end by 2 bases, with 7 bases between. CDR3 in amino acids: CASSFSSQETQYF. Here the CDR3 DNA reads TGTGCCAGCAGTTTCTCGTCTCAAGAGACCCAGTACTTC.

The chain employs TRBV4-3 and TRBJ2-7, with 7 bases aligning to TRBD2. This CDR3 spans 14 amino acids. Germline V gives CDR1 LGHNA, CDR2 YSLEER. V trimming: 0 bases; J trimming: 3 bases; junction bases outside the gene matches: 2. The CDR3 is CASSQEAGYYEQYF. The CDR3 DNA reads as TGCGCCAGCAGCCAAGAAGCGGGGTACTACGAGCAGTACTTC.

The chain combines TRBV12-3 or TRBV12-4 with TRBJ1-1, with D maybe TRBD1 (5 bases). CDR3 length: 13 amino acids. V dropped 6 bases and J dropped 3 bases, with 11 bases sitting between them. The CDR3 is CASRRTRDTEAFF. The CDR3 nucleotides are TGTGCCAGCAGGCGGACACGGGACACTGAAGCTTTCTTT.

V and J are TRBV7-2 and TRBJ2-5; the match to TRBD2 covers 7 bases. The CDR3 extends over 16 amino acids. With 5 bases clipped from V and 5 bases from J, the junction kept 14 bases outside the gene matches. CDR1 is SGHTA and CDR2 is FQGNSA in the germline V gene. The CDR3 is CASSQSSGLLAETQYF. In nucleotides, the CDR3 is TGTGCCAGCAGCCAAAGTAGCGGGCTCTTGGCGGAGACCCAGTACTTC.

The chain joins TRBV9 to TRBJ1-2; D not certain. Germline V gene lookup returns CDR1 SGDLS and CDR2 YYNGEE. Trimming took off 0 bases at V and 4 bases at J, with 13 bases between the two ends. This CDR3 spans 15 amino acids. CDR3 coding DNA: TGTGCCAGCAGCGTAGATGGCACGCCACGCTATGGCTACACCTTC. It translates to CASSVDGTPRYGYTF.

This clone was seen once. The chain combines TRBV5-1 with TRBJ1-4; TRBD1 is a possible D gene (5 bases). With 2 bases removed from V and 0 bases from J, the gap between germline ends came to 8 bases. CDR1 is SGHRS, CDR2 YFSETQ, per germline. There are 15 residues in the CDR3. CDR3 amino acids: CASSLRGATNEKLFF. The CDR3 DNA reads TGCGCCAGCAGCTTAAGGGGCGCAACTAATGAAAAACTGTTTTTT.

This chain joins TRBV5-1 and TRBJ2-2; 12 bases fit TRBD2. V dropped 3 bases and J dropped 4; count of bases not matched to a gene: 4. This CDR3 contains 16 residues. Germline V gene lookup returns CDR1 SGHRS and CDR2 YFSETQ. CDR3 in DNA: TGCGCCAGCAGCTCTAGCGGGGGGGCCCCCACCGGGGAGCTGTTTTTT. As protein: CASSSSGGAPTGELFF.

The V call is TRBV6-2 or TRBV6-3, the J call TRBJ1-1, with D uncertain. Trimming took off 6 bases at V and 0 bases at J, with 8 bases between the two ends. The CDR3 is 13 amino acids. CDR1 and CDR2 (germline): MNHEY, SVGEGT. Here the CDR3 DNA reads TGTGCCAGCAGCCAACAGATGAACACTGAAGCTTTCTTT. It specifies CASSQQMNTEAFF.

This clone has only a few counts. DNA of the CDR3: TGCAGCGTTGGGACAGAAAGCTCCTACGAGCAGTACTTC. Translating it yields CSVGTESSYEQYF. V and J are TRBV29-1 and TRBJ2-7, with D tentatively TRBD1 (6 bases). Per germline, CDR1 SQVTM and CDR2 ANQGSEA. Trimming took off 4 bases at V and 0 bases at J, with 10 bases between the two ends. The CDR3 runs 13 residues.

This chain links TRBV19 with TRBJ1-2; D is possibly TRBD1 (6 bases). Trimming stripped 0 bases from V and 7 bases from J, with 9 bases between. This CDR3 is built from 13 residues. CDR1 is LNHDA, CDR2 SQIVND, per germline (reference sequence). The CDR3 here is CASSIDRGSGYTF. DNA for the CDR3: TGTGCCAGTAGTATAGACAGGGGAAGTGGCTACACCTTC.

The chain combines TRBV6-2 or TRBV6-3 with TRBJ1-1; a possible D gene is TRBD1 (5 bases). Trimming removed 2 bases from V and 10 bases from J, with 14 bases in between. The germline V gene encodes CDR1 MNHEY and CDR2 SVGEGT. The length of the CDR3 is 13 residues. The CDR3 loop is CASSYLSQAPAFF. The CDR3 DNA reads TGTGCCAGCAGTTACCTTTCACAGGCGCCAGCTTTCTTT.

The chain is built from TRBV5-6 and TRBJ2-6; D may be TRBD1 (6 bases). CDR3 size: 16 residues. CDR1 is SGHDT, CDR2 YYEEEE, per germline. Trimming stripped 2 bases from V and 0 bases from J, with 9 bases between. The CDR3 DNA reads as TGTGCCAGCAGCTTAGGGGGTTACTCTGGGGCCAACGTCCTGACTTTC. It specifies CASSLGGYSGANVLTF. Drawing the rest from reference TRBV5-6 and TRBJ2-6, the complete variable domain is DAGVTQSPTHLIKTRGQQVTLRCSPKSGHDTVSWYQQALGQGPQFIFQYYEEEERQRGNFPDRFSGHQFPNYSSELNVNALLLGDSALYLCASSLGGYSGANVLTFGAGSRLTVL.